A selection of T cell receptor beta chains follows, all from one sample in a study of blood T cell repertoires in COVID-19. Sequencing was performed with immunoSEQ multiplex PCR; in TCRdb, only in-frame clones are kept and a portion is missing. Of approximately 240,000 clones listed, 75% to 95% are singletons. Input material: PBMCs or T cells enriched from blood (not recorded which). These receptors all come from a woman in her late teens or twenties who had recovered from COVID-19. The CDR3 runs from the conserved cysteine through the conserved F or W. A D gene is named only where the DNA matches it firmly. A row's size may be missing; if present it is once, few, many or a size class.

CASSLLRTGGRGDTEAFF	TGTGCCAGCAGTTTATTAAGGACAGGGGGCCGGGGAGACACTGAAGCTTTCTTT	TRBJ1-1	TRBD1	.	TRBV6-2/TRBV6-3
CASSQASSTQGGYTF	TGTGCCAGCAGCCAAGCTAGTTCAACCCAGGGCGGCTACACCTTC	TRBJ1-2	.	few	TRBV3-1/TRBV3-2
CASSSGSGARGYTF	TGTGCCAGCAGCTCGGGGAGCGGGGCGCGTGGCTACACCTTC	TRBJ1-2	.	.	TRBV5-4
CSVEEDRNQPQHF	TGCAGCGTTGAAGAGGACAGAAATCAGCCCCAGCATTTT	TRBJ1-5	.	once	TRBV29-1
CASSSASNTEAFF	TGTGCCAGTAGTAGTGCGTCGAACACTGAAGCTTTCTTT	TRBJ1-1	.	.	TRBV19
CASRWTENTGELFF	TGTGCCAGCAGATGGACAGAGAACACCGGGGAGCTGTTTTTT	TRBJ2-2	.	.	TRBV28
CASSSSGYSYEQYF	TGTGCCAGCAGTTCTAGCGGTTACTCCTACGAGCAGTACTTC	TRBJ2-7	TRBD2	.	TRBV27
CASSLGGQVTDTQYF	TGTGCCAGCAGCTTAGGAGGACAGGTCACAGATACGCAGTATTTT	TRBJ2-3	TRBD1	.	TRBV7-9
CASSMGQGAYEQYF	TGTGCCAGCAGCATGGGACAGGGCGCCTACGAGCAGTACTTC	TRBJ2-7	TRBD1	.	TRBV7-8
CASSNRGVGEQYF	TGTGCCAGCAGTAACAGGGGAGTTGGCGAGCAGTACTTC	TRBJ2-7	TRBD1	.	TRBV28
CASSRDDINYGYTF	TGCGCCAGCAGCAGAGACGACATTAACTATGGCTACACCTTC	TRBJ1-2	.	few	TRBV5-1
CASSQTRSETQYF	TGCGCCAGCAGCCAAACTAGATCGGAGACCCAGTACTTC	TRBJ2-5	.	.	TRBV4-1
CASSSLAGSEQYF	TGTGCCAGTAGTTCTCTAGCGGGATCCGAGCAGTACTTC	TRBJ2-7	TRBD2	.	TRBV19
CASSLYRGFAGELFF	TGTGCCAGCAGCTTATACAGGGGATTCGCCGGGGAGCTGTTTTTT	TRBJ2-2	TRBD1	.	TRBV7-9
CASSIVGEMNTEAFF	TGTGCCAGTAGTATTGTTGGTGAGATGAACACTGAAGCTTTCTTT	TRBJ1-1	.	.	TRBV19
CASSPGTRGGTDTQYF	TGCGCCAGCAGCCCGGGAACTAGAGGTGGCACAGATACGCAGTATTTT	TRBJ2-3	.	once	TRBV5-1
CASSFRQSQLFF	TGTGCCAGCAGTTTCCGCCAGTCCCAGTTGTTTTTT	TRBJ1-4	.	.	TRBV12-3/TRBV12-4
CASSLDRGGTQYF	TGTGCCAGCAGCTTAGATAGGGGTGGGACCCAGTACTTC	TRBJ2-5	.	.	TRBV11-1
CATSREQGQGGGYTF	TGTGCCACCAGCAGAGAACAGGGGCAAGGTGGTGGCTACACCTTC	TRBJ1-2	TRBD1	few	TRBV15
CASSSSTGLTNTGELFF	TGTGCCAGTAGTTCCTCGACAGGGCTGACGAACACCGGGGAGCTGTTTTTT	TRBJ2-2	TRBD1	.	TRBV19
CAASVEGRNLNNEQFF	TGTGCCGCCAGTGTTGAGGGCCGAAACCTTAACAATGAGCAGTTCTTC	TRBJ2-1	.	.	TRBV24-1
CASSYGRSSGNTIYF	TGTGCCAGCAGTTACGGGAGAAGCTCTGGAAACACCATATATTTT	TRBJ1-3	.	.	TRBV6-5
CSVDKNTEAFF	TGCAGCGTCGACAAGAACACTGAAGCTTTCTTT	TRBJ1-1	.	.	TRBV29-1
CASREGQGRLDQPQHF	TGTGCCAGCAGGGAAGGACAGGGTCGTCTGGATCAGCCCCAGCATTTT	TRBJ1-5	TRBD1	.	TRBV6-1
CASGLVIRRAESYEQYF	TGTGCTAGTGGTTTGGTAATTCGGAGGGCAGAATCCTACGAGCAGTACTTC	TRBJ2-7	.	.	TRBV12-5
CASSYSLDLGGYTF	TGTGCCAGCAGTTACTCCCTCGACCTCGGGGGCTACACCTTC	TRBJ1-2	.	.	TRBV6-5
CASTPGGNQAGELFF	TGTGCCAGCACCCCGGGGGGAAATCAGGCCGGGGAGCTGTTTTTT	TRBJ2-2	TRBD2	.	TRBV28
CASSLVRGGNNEQFF	TGTGCCAGCAGCTTAGTGCGCGGGGGAAACAATGAGCAGTTCTTC	TRBJ2-1	TRBD2	.	TRBV7-2
CATKKMTGRAAETQYF	TGTGCCACCAAAAAGATGACAGGGCGAGCGGCGGAGACCCAGTACTTC	TRBJ2-5	TRBD1	.	TRBV15
CASSSGQGTTEAFF	TGTGCCAGCAGTTCCGGACAGGGTACGACTGAAGCTTTCTTT	TRBJ1-1	TRBD1	.	TRBV6-9
CASSLSRGQGYTF	TGTGCCAGCAGTTTATCCAGGGGGCAAGGCTACACCTTC	TRBJ1-2	TRBD1	once	TRBV28
CASRTGGSNQPQHF	TGTGCCAGCAGAACAGGGGGGAGCAATCAGCCCCAGCATTTT	TRBJ1-5	TRBD1	.	TRBV2
CASSFQDSQETQYF	TGTGCCAGCAGCTTCCAGGACAGCCAAGAGACCCAGTACTTC	TRBJ2-5	.	.	TRBV7-6
CASRSPGGPGNTIYF	TGTGCCAGCAGGAGTCCTGGAGGTCCGGGAAACACCATATATTTT	TRBJ1-3	.	.	TRBV9
CASSEIATSYNEQFF	TGTGCCAGCAGCGAAATAGCGACCTCCTACAATGAGCAGTTCTTC	TRBJ2-1	.	.	TRBV7-2
CATSGWGQQETQYF	TGTGCCACCAGTGGCTGGGGACAGCAAGAGACCCAGTACTTC	TRBJ2-5	TRBD1	.	TRBV24-1
CASSSGGETQYF	TGTGCCAGCAGTTCAGGGGGAGAGACCCAGTACTTC	TRBJ2-5	TRBD1	once	TRBV12-3/TRBV12-4
CASSILGIEEKLFF	TGTGCCAGTAGTATTTTGGGCATCGAAGAAAAACTGTTTTTT	TRBJ1-4	.	few	TRBV19
CASSDRGAYGYTF	TGTGCCAGCAGCGACAGGGGCGCCTATGGCTACACCTTC	TRBJ1-2	TRBD1	.	TRBV3-1/TRBV3-2